The 27 T cell receptor beta chains in this list originate from one sample, sequenced in a study of T-cell memory formation after mild COVID-19. Using its own MiXCR run on the 5' RACE reads, TCRdb lists one record per CDR3 protein. The repertoire holds more than 250,000 distinct CDR3 sequences, with over 15% as singletons. Sequencing was carried out using PBMCs or a T cell subset sorted from them (not recorded which). The receptors were sampled from a man between 18 and 35 years old who had mild COVID-19 (a few samples of this study predate the infection). Cell type and time point are not known.

This clonotype was seen a few times. The rearrangement uses TRBV7-9 and TRBJ2-3, with TRBD2 matching 7 bases. V gave up 5 bases and J gave up 2 bases; unmatched junction bases: 13. CDR1 and CDR2 (germline): SEHNR, FQNEAQ (reference sequence). CDR3 length: 17 amino acids. The CDR3 loop reads CASSGYPGTTHTDTQYF. The CDR3 region has the DNA TGTGCCAGCAGCGGATACCCGGGGACTACCCACACAGATACGCAGTATTTT.

This clonotype was detected only a few times. The chain combines TRBV19 with TRBJ1-1; 9 bases map to TRBD1. CDR3 length: 17 amino acids. Germline CDR1 reads LNHDA; CDR2 reads SQIVND (reference sequence). Trimming took 2 bases from V and 1 from J; bases not matched to a gene: 8. The CDR3: CASSITWTGDRNTEAFF. The DNA for the CDR3 is TGTGCCAGTAGTATAACTTGGACAGGGGATAGGAACACTGAAGCTTTCTTT.

In its sample, this clonotype was seen a few times. The CDR3 DNA reads as TGCGCCAGCAGCTTGGCTACAGATTATAATTCACCCCTCCACTTT. Translated, it gives CASSLATDYNSPLHF. V and J are TRBV5-1 and TRBJ1-6; D gene ambiguous. CDR1 SGHRS and CDR2 YFSETQ come from the germline V gene. Trimming took 0 bases from V and 4 from J, leaving 8 bases between them. The CDR3 length is 15 residues.

J is TRBJ2-5 and V is TRBV7-3; 8 bases map to TRBD2. J was trimmed by 5 bases and V by 7 bases; bases with no gene match: 12. Germline loops: CDR1 SGHTA, CDR2 FQGTGA. The CDR3 is 15 amino acids. The CDR3 sequence is CASTRFSGAPETQYF. The CDR3 bases are TGTGCCAGCACAAGATTTAGCGGGGCCCCGGAGACCCAGTACTTC.

Only a few counts were recorded for this clonotype. This chain connects TRBV5-6 to TRBJ2-1; possibly TRBD1 for D (5 bases). Trimming shortened V by 0 bases and J by 8 bases, and 9 bases separated the two germline ends. The CDR3 runs to 13 residues. The V gene's germline CDR1 is SGHDT and CDR2 YYEEEE. Here the CDR3 reads CASSLGGIYEQFF. The CDR3 DNA reads as TGTGCCAGCAGCTTGGGGGGCATTTATGAGCAGTTCTTC.

This clonotype was counted a few times. The gene calls are TRBV6-5 and TRBJ2-3; D may match TRBD1 or TRBD2 (5 bases each). The CDR3 totals 13 residues. V was cut by 6 bases and J by 6 bases, with 13 bases left in between. From germline, CDR1 is MNHEY and CDR2 SVGAGI. As DNA, the CDR3 is TGTGCCAGCAGAATGGGACCGCCGGATACGCAGTATTTT. Translated: CASRMGPPDTQYF.

This chain links TRBV2 with TRBJ2-5, with D possibly matching TRBD2 (6 bases). The V gene lost 8 bases and the J gene lost 3 bases, with 16 bases spanning the gap. The CDR3 has 14 residues. Per germline, CDR1 SNHLY and CDR2 FYNNEI. CDR3 sequence (DNA): TGTGCCAGCTTAGGCTTGCGGGGAGAAGAGACCCAGTACTTC. This codes for CASLGLRGEETQYF.

The J gene is TRBJ2-2, the V gene TRBV3-1; D is perhaps TRBD1 or TRBD2 (5 bases each). CDR1 and CDR2 from the germline V gene are LGHDT and YNNKEL (reference sequence). This CDR3 spans 13 amino acids. Trimming left V 8 bases short and J 2 bases short, with 9 bases between. CDR3 sequence reads: CASRDPNTGELFF. The CDR3 DNA reads TGTGCCAGCCGGGACCCCAACACCGGGGAGCTGTTTTTT.

The chain has TRBV6-5 and TRBJ1-1; D is uncertain. Germline loops: CDR1 MNHEY, CDR2 SVGAGI. The CDR3 spans 13 residues. V lost 6 bases, J lost 7 bases, and 15 bases lay in between. CDR3 in DNA: TGTGCCAGCAGAAGGAGCTGGACGGATGAAGCTTTCTTT. As protein: CASRRSWTDEAFF.

This clonotype showed up just a few times. The chain employs TRBV6-2 or TRBV6-3 and TRBJ1-5; weak D call: TRBD1 (6 bases). V lost 6 bases and J lost 7, with 13 bases in between. The CDR3 is 13 residues long. Germline loops: CDR1 MNHEY, CDR2 SVGEGT. In DNA, the CDR3 is TGTGCCAGCAGGGCAGGGGAGGTCCAGCCCCAGCATTTT. This sequence encodes CASRAGEVQPQHF.

Many counts were recorded for this clonotype. The chain carries TRBV7-2 and TRBJ2-7, with 8 bases matching TRBD2. The junction had 9 bases not matched to a gene; V was cut back by 1 base and J by 7 bases. The V gene's germline CDR1 is SGHTA and CDR2 FQGNSA. The CDR3 runs to 15 residues. The CDR3 DNA reads as TGTGCCAGCAGCTTAGGCGGGGGGACTTCGGGGGAGCAGTACTTC. It yields the protein CASSLGGGTSGEQYF. Supplemented by reference TRBV7-2 and TRBJ2-7, the full variable domain reads GAGVSQSPSNKVTEKGKDVELRCDPISGHTALYWYRQSLGQGLEFLIYFQGNSAPDKSGLPSDRFSAERTGGSVSTLTIQRTQQEDSAVYLCASSLGGGTSGEQYFGPGTRLTVT.

This clonotype was picked up a small number of times. This sequence joins TRBV7-8 and TRBJ2-1; D remains ambiguous. Looked up from germline, CDR1 is SGHVS and CDR2 is FQNEAQ. The CDR3 length is 16 residues. With 5 bases removed from V and 8 bases from J, the gap between germline ends came to 22 bases. As DNA, the CDR3 is TGTGCCAGCAGCGTACAGACTCCCCTCGAGAGCGATGAGCAGTTCTTC. Protein: CASSVQTPLESDEQFF.

This sequence joins TRBV19 and TRBJ2-5; D perhaps matches TRBD1 (6 bases). CDR1 is LNHDA, CDR2 SQIVND, per germline (reference sequence). CDR3 length: 12 amino acids. Trimming took 5 bases from V and 5 from J, leaving 9 bases between them. Here the CDR3 DNA reads TGTGCCAGTAGTCCGGGACACGAGACCCAGTACTTC. Amino acids: CASSPGHETQYF.

V gene TRBV11-2 combines with J gene TRBJ2-1; perhaps TRBD2 as D (6 bases). V dropped 7 bases and J dropped 7 bases, with 11 bases sitting between them. In germline, CDR1 is SGHAT, CDR2 FQNNGV. The CDR3 is made up of 12 amino acids. The CDR3 nucleotides read TGTGCCAGCAAGGGACTTTTAAATGAGCAGTTCTTC. Protein product: CASKGLLNEQFF.

This clonotype was found a few times. The rearrangement uses TRBV29-1 and TRBJ2-5; 11 nucleotides match TRBD2. Germline values: CDR1 SQVTM, CDR2 ANQGSEA. There are 15 residues in the CDR3. Unmatched junction bases numbered 8, after V lost 4 bases and J lost 4 bases. The CDR3, as DNA: TGCAGCGTTGGGCTAGCGGGGGGATCTGGAGAGACCCAGTACTTC. It is translated as CSVGLAGGSGETQYF. Full variable domain (outside the CDR3, taken from reference TRBV29-1 and TRBJ2-5): SAVISQKPSRDICQRGTSLTIQCQVDSQVTMMFWYRQQPGQSLTLIATANQGSEATYESGFVIDKFPISRPNLTFSTLTVSNMSPEDSSIYLCSVGLAGGSGETQYFGPGTRLLVL.

This clonotype was picked up a small number of times. The chain couples TRBV4-1 to TRBJ1-1, with a possible D match to TRBD1 (5 bases). The length of the CDR3 is 14 residues. Germline V lookup: CDR1 MGHRA, CDR2 YSYEKL. V was trimmed by 4 bases and J by 5 bases, leaving 14 bases between them. The CDR3 spells CASSRSGVGTEAFF. For the CDR3, the DNA is TGCGCCAGCAGCCGATCGGGGGTAGGTACTGAAGCTTTCTTT.

The chain is built from TRBV28 and TRBJ2-7; D uncertain. V gave up 3 bases and J gave up 3 bases, with 12 bases separating them. The V gene's germline CDR1 is MDHEN and CDR2 SYDVKM. CDR3 length equals 14 residues. As DNA, the CDR3 is TGTGCCAGCAGTTTCTACGGTCTCGGCTACGAGCAGTACTTC. It yields the protein CASSFYGLGYEQYF.

This clonotype has only a few counts. The chain employs TRBV12-3 or TRBV12-4 and TRBJ1-2; D remains unclear. The CDR3 covers 11 residues. V was pared by 7 bases and J by 4 bases, with 7 bases between. The CDR3 nucleotides read TGTGCCAGCAATGATGGCTATGGCTACACCTTC. It specifies CASNDGYGYTF.

This clonotype occurred a few times. The chain uses TRBV28 and TRBJ1-1; maybe TRBD1 (5 bases). Germline V gene lookup returns CDR1 MDHEN and CDR2 SYDVKM. V gave up 3 bases and J gave up 9 bases, with 8 bases separating them. The CDR3 is made up of 11 amino acids. The CDR3 spells CASSFNRKAFF. Here the CDR3 DNA reads TGTGCCAGCAGTTTTAACAGGAAAGCTTTCTTT. Full variable domain (remainder filled in from reference TRBV28 and TRBJ1-1): DVKVTQSSRYLVKRTGEKVFLECVQDMDHENMFWYRQDPGLGLRLIYFSYDVKMKEKGDIPEGYSVSREKKERFSLILESASTNQTSMYLCASSFNRKAFFGQGTRLTVV.

This rearrangement joins TRBV5-4 to TRBJ1-1, with D maybe TRBD1 (6 bases). The CDR3 consists of 16 residues. Per the germline V gene, CDR1 is SGHNT and CDR2 is YYREEE (reference sequence). V lost 5 bases, J lost 0 bases, and 17 bases lay in between. Written as DNA, the CDR3 is TGTGCCAGCAGTCGAAGGGGGAGTGCCATGAACACTGAAGCTTTCTTT. Protein: CASSRRGSAMNTEAFF.

This clonotype was picked up one time. The chain has TRBV30 and TRBJ2-5, with D perhaps TRBD2 (6 bases). V was cut by 7 bases and J by 5 bases, with 17 bases left in between. The germline V gene encodes CDR1 GTSNPN and CDR2 SVGIG (reference sequence). The CDR3 covers 13 residues. The CDR3 sequence: CASGTADGETQYF. CDR3 nucleotides: TGTGCCTCGGGGACTGCCGATGGGGAGACCCAGTACTTC.

This clonotype was seen ten or more times. The chain uses TRBV7-3 and TRBJ2-7; 10 positions match TRBD1. The CDR3 extends over 13 amino acids. Germline V gene data show CDR1 as SGHTA and CDR2 as FQGTGA. The junction had 5 bases not matched to a gene; V was cut back by 8 bases and J by 4 bases. In DNA form, the CDR3 reads TGTGCCAGCTCCGGGACAGGGGAGTACGAGCAGTACTTC. Protein: CASSGTGEYEQYF.

This clonotype came up a few times. The chain combines TRBV7-3 with TRBJ2-1, with TRBD1 as a possible D gene (5 bases). This CDR3 has 13 amino acids. From germline, CDR1 is SGHTA and CDR2 FQGTGA. V lost 3 bases, J lost 6 bases, and 9 bases lay in between. The CDR3 DNA reads as TGTGCCAGCAGCTTCACCCAGGGCAATGAGCAGTTCTTC. Protein: CASSFTQGNEQFF.

The chain couples TRBV6-6 to TRBJ2-3, with TRBD2 matching 12 bases. The CDR3 has 20 residues. The ends lost 2 bases at V and 4 bases at J; junction bases unmatched: 16. CDR1 and CDR2 from the germline V gene are MNHNY and SVGAGI (reference sequence). This chain's CDR3 is CASSYPHQRFLAGGADTQYF. In nucleotides, the CDR3 is TGTGCCAGCAGTTACCCCCACCAGAGGTTCCTAGCGGGGGGGGCAGATACGCAGTATTTT.

This clonotype was seen only a few times. The chain uses TRBV5-1 and TRBJ2-3; 13 nucleotides line up with TRBD2. The CDR3 covers 18 residues. Germline CDR1 and CDR2: SGHRS and YFSETQ. V lost 2 bases, J lost 2 bases, and 8 bases stayed unmatched. The CDR3 reads CASSFSNTSGGATDTQYF. The DNA for the CDR3 is TGCGCCAGCAGCTTTTCTAATACTAGCGGGGGGGCCACAGATACGCAGTATTTT.

In its sample, this clonotype was seen a few times. V is TRBV12-3 or TRBV12-4 and J is TRBJ2-1; D gene unclear. The CDR3 runs to 14 residues. V dropped 0 bases and J dropped 5 bases, with 8 bases sitting between them. The DNA for the CDR3 is TGTGCCAGCAGTTTAGCGCAGGTAAACAATGAGCAGTTCTTC. It yields the protein CASSLAQVNNEQFF.

This clonotype turned up a few times. The V call is TRBV10-3, the J call TRBJ2-7, with no clear D. CDR3 length: 12 amino acids. CDR1 is ENHRY and CDR2 is SYGVKD in the germline V gene. V was clipped by 3 bases and J by 2 bases, with 5 bases between them. As DNA, the CDR3 is TGTGCCATCAGTGACGCTCCCTACGAGCAGTACTTC. Translating it yields CAISDAPYEQYF.